This T cell receptor beta chain was captured by sequencing in a study of blood T cell repertoires in COVID-19. Study information: Samples of COVID-19 (acute and convalescent) were obtained from the United States, Italy and Spain. T cells, B-cell-depleted T cells, or PBMCs supplied cDNA or gDNA.

The CDR3 loop spans 13 amino acids. CDR1 is LNHDA, CDR2 SQIVND, per germline (reference sequence). The V gene lost 6 bases and the J gene lost 6 bases, with 14 bases spanning the gap. As processed by the authors: Amplification with reference gene primers provided the estimates of nucleated cell counts. Method: immunoSEQ multiplex PCR; TCRdb's copy keeps in-frame clones and lacks some. V, J and clone size were drawn from that table, and D and trimming were deduced from the DNA. The data hold around 370,000 clones, with 90% to 95% observed a single time. The origin of this receptor is a woman younger than 35 who had recovered from COVID-19. Sequenced material: peripheral blood. This chain joins TRBV19 and TRBJ1-2; a weak D match, TRBD1 (6 bases). The CDR3 DNA follows: TGTGCCAGTAGAGGGGGGGCGTTGGATGGCTACACCTTC. It translates to CASRGGALDGYTF.